This T cell receptor (beta chain) was observed in a study of beta chain features in type 1 diabetes. In the study overall: Patients shared similar age, gender and cell yields with healthy donors.

In the case of this clone: Its antigen is currently unknown.

Study-level points and caveats: Among all four CD4+ subsets, Type 1 diabetes patients had TCRB CDR3s that were moderately but significantly shorter. Fewer insertions but more deletions were seen at VDJ junctions in type 1 diabetes patients.

Germline CDR1 reads MDHEN; CDR2 reads SYDVKM. The germline V and J ends were trimmed by 2 bases and 8 bases, with 19 bases remaining between them. The CDR3 extends over 17 amino acids. Sorting based on CD45RO/CCR7/CD25/CD127/CD95/CD27 separated CD4+ naive, central memory, regulatory and stem cell-like memory cells. The study reverse transcribed the entire isolated RNA, so it sequenced expressed TCRB transcripts. TCRdb's table, derived via immunoSEQ multiplex PCR, lists solely in-frame clones and lacks some. The repertoire holds about 160,000 clones, with 63% as singletons. The receptor's source is a man aged 25 to 45 with type 1 diabetes. The V gene is TRBV28, the J gene TRBJ1-6; D unclear. Sequenced input: naive CD4+ T cells from blood. The chain's CDR3 is CASSLRASVRLHSPLHF. The CDR3, as DNA: TGTGCCAGCAGTTTAAGGGCGTCAGTGCGGCTCCATTCACCCCTCCACTTT.